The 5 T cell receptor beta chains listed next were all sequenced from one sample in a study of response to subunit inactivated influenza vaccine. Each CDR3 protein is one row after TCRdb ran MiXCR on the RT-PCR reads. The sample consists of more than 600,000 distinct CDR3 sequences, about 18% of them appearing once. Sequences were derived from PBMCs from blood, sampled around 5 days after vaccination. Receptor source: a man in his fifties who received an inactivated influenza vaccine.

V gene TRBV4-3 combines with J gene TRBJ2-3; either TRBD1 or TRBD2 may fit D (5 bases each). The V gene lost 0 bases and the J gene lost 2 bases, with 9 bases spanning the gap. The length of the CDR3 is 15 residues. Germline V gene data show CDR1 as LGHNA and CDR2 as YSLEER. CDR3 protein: CASSQDRDPTDTQYF. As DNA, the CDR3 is TGCGCCAGCAGCCAAGATAGGGACCCCACAGATACGCAGTATTTT.

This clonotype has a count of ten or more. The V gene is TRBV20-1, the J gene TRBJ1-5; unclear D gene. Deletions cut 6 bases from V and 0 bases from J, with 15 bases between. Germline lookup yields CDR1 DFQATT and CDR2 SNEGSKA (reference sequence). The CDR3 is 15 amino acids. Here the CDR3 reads CSARRSLYSNQPQHF. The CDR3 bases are TGCAGTGCCCGGCGGTCCTTATATAGCAATCAGCCCCAGCATTTT.

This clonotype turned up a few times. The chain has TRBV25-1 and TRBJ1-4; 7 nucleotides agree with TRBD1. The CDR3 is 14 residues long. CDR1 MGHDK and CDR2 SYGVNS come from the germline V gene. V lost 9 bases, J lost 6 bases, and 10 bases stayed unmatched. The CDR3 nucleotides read TGTGCCAGTAGAGCAGGGGGATTAGATGAAAAACTGTTTTTT. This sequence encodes CASRAGGLDEKLFF. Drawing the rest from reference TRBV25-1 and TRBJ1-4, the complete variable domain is EADIYQTPRYLVIGTGKKITLECSQTMGHDKMYWYQQDPGMELHLIHYSYGVNSTEKGDLSSESTVSRIRTEHFPLTLESARPSHTSQYLCASRAGGLDEKLFFGSGTQLSVL.

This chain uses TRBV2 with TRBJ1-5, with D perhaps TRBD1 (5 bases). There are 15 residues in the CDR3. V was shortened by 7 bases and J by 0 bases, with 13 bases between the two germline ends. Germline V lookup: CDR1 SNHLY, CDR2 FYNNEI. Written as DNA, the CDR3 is TGTGCCAGCAACACCGGGACGGATAGCAATCAGCCCCAGCATTTT. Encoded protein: CASNTGTDSNQPQHF.

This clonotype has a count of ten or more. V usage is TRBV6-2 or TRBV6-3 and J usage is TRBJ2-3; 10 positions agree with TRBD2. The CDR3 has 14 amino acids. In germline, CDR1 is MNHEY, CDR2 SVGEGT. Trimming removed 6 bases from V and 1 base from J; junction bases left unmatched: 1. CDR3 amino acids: CASRGTSGTDTQYF. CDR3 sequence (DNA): TGTGCCAGCAGGGGGACTAGCGGCACAGATACGCAGTATTTT.